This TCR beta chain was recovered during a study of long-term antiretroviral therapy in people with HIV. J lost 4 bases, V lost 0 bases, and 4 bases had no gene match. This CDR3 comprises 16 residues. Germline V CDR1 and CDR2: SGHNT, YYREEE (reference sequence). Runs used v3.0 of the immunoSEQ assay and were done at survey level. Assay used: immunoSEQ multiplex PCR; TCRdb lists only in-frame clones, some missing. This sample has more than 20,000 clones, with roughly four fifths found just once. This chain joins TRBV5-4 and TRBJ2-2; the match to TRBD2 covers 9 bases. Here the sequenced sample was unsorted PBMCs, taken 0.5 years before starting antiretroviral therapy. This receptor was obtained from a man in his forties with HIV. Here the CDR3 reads CASSLGRGGPTGELFF. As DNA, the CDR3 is TGTGCCAGCAGCTTGGGGCGGGGGGGCCCCACCGGGGAGCTGTTTTTT. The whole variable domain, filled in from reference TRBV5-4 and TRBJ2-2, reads ETGVTQSPTHLIKTRGQQVTLRCSSQSGHNTVSWYQQALGQGPQFIFQYYREEENGRGNFPPRFSGLQFPNYSSELNVNALELDDSALYLCASSLGRGGPTGELFFGEGSRLTVL.